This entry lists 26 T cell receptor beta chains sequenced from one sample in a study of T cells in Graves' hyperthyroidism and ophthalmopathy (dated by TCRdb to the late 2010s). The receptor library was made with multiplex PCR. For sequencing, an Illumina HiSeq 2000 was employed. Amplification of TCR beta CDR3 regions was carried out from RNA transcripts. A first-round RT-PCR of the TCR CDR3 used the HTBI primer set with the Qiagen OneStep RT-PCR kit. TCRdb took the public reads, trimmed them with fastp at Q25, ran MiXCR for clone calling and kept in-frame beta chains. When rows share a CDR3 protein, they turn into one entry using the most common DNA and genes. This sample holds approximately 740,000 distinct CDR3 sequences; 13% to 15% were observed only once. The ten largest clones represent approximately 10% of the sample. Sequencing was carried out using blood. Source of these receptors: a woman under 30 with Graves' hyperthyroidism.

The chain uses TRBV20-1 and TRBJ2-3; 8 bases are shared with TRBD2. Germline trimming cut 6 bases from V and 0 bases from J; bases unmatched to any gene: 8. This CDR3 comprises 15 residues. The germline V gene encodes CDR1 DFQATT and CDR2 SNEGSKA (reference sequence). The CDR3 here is CSATGTRASTDTQYF. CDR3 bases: TGCAGTGCGACCGGGACTAGGGCTAGCACAGATACGCAGTATTTT.

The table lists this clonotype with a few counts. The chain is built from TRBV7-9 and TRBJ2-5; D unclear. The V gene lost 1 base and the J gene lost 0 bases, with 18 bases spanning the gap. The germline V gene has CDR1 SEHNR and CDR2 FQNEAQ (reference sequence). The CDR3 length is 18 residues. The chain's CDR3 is CASSLGGRPVTYQETQYF. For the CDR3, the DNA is TGTGCCAGCAGCTTAGGAGGTAGACCAGTGACGTACCAAGAGACCCAGTACTTC.

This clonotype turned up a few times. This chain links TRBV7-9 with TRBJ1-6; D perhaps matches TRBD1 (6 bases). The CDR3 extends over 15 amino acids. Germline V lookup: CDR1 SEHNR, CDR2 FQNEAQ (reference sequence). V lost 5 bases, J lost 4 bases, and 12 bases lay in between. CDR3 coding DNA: TGTGCCAGCAGCCAAGGACAGCGTTATAATTCACCCCTCCACTTT. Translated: CASSQGQRYNSPLHF.

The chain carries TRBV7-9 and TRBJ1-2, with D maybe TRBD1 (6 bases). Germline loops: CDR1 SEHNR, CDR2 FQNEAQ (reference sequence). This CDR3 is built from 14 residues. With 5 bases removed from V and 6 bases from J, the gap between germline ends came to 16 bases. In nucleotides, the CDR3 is TGTGCCAGCAGCGGCGGCCCGGGGGCGGATGGCTACACCTTC. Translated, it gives CASSGGPGADGYTF.

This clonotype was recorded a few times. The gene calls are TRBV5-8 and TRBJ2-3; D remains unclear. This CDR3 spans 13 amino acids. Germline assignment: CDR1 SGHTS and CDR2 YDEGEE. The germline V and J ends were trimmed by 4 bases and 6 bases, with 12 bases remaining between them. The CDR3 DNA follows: TGTGCCAGCAGCCCTTTAGTGGGGGATACGCAGTATTTT. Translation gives CASSPLVGDTQYF.

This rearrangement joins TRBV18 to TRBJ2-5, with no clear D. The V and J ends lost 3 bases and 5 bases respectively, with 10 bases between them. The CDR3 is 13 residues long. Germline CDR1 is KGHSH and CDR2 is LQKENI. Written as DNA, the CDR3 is TGTGCCAGCTCACCCTTAGTCGGGGAGACCCAGTACTTC. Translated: CASSPLVGETQYF.

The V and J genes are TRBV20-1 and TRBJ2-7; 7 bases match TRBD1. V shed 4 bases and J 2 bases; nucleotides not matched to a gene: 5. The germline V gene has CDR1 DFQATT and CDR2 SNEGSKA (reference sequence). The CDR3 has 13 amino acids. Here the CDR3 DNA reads TGCAGTGCTATCCCCGGGACAGCCTACGAGCAGTACTTC. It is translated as CSAIPGTAYEQYF.

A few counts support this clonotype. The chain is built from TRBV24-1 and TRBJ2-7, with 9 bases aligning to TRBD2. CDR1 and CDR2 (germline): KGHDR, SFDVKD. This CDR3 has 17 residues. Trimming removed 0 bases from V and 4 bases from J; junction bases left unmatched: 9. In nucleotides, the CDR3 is TGTGCCACCAGTGATTTGTTATCGTGGCTAGCGGGATACGAGCAGTACTTC. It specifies CATSDLLSWLAGYEQYF.

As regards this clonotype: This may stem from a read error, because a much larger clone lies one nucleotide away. CDR3 sequence reads: CASSPRGRYNEQYF. DNA of the CDR3: TGTGCCAGCAGCCCCCGTGGGAGGTACAATGAGCAGTACTTC. The chain has TRBV28 and TRBJ2-1, with TRBD2 as a possible D gene (6 bases). The better agreement between TRBJ2-7 and the DNA end casts doubt on the J call. Looked up from germline, CDR1 is MDHEN and CDR2 is SYDVKM. There are 14 residues in the CDR3.

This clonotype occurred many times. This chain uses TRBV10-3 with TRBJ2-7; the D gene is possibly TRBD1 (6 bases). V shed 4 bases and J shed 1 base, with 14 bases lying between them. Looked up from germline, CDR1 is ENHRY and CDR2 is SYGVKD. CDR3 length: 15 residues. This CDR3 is CAISANGQFSYEQYF. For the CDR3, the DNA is TGTGCCATCAGTGCAAACGGACAGTTTTCCTACGAGCAGTACTTC.

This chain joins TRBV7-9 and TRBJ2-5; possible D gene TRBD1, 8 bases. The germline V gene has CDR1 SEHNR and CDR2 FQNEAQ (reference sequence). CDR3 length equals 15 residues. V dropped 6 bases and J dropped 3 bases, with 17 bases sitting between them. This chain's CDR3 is CASSRHRGGKETQYF. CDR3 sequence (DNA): TGTGCCAGCAGTCGTCACAGGGGGGGTAAAGAGACCCAGTACTTC.

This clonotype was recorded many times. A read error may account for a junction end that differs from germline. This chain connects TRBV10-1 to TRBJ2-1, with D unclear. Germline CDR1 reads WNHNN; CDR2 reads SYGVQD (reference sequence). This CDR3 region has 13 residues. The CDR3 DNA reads TGTGCCAGCAGCGAATCCGGCGGCAATGAGCAGTTCTTC. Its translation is CASSESGGNEQFF.

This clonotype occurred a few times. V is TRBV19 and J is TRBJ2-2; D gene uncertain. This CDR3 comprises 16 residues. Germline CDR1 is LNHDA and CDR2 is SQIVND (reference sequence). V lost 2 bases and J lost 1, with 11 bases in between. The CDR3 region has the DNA TGTGCCAGTAGTATATTGGGATCTTGGAACACCGGGGAGCTGTTTTTT. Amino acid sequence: CASSILGSWNTGELFF.

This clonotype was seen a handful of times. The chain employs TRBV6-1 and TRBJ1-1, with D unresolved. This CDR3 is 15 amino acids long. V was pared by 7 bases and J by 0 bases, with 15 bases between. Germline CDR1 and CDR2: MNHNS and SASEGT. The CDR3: CASNQNPRVNTEAFF. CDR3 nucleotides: TGTGCCAGCAACCAAAACCCGAGGGTGAACACTGAAGCTTTCTTT.

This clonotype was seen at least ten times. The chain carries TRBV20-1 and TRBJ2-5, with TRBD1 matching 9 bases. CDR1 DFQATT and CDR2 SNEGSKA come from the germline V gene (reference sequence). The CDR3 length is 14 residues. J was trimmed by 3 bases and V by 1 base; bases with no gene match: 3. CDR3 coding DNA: TGCAGTGCTAGAGTACAGGGGGCGAAAGAGACCCAGTACTTC. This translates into CSARVQGAKETQYF.

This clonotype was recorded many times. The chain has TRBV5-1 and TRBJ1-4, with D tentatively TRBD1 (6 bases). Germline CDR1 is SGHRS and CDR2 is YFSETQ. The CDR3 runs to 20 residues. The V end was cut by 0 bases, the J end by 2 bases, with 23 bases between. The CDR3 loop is CASSLAPRGSVRATNEKLFF. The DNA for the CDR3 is TGCGCCAGCAGCTTGGCTCCCAGGGGTTCCGTGCGGGCGACTAATGAAAAACTGTTTTTT.

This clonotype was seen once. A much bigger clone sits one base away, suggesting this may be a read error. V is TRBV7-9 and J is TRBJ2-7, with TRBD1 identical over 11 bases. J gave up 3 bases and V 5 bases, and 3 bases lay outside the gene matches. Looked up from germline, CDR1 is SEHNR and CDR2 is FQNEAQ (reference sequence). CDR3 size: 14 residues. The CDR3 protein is CASSRDRGIYEQYF. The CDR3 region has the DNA TGTGCCAGCAGCCGGGACAGGGGGATCTACGAGCAGTACTTC. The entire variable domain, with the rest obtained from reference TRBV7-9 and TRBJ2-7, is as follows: DTGVSQNPRHKITKRGQNVTFRCDPISEHNRLYWYRQTLGQGPEFLTYFQNEAQLEKSRLLSDRFSAERPKGSFSTLEIQRTEQGDSAMYLCASSRDRGIYEQYFGPGTRLTVT.

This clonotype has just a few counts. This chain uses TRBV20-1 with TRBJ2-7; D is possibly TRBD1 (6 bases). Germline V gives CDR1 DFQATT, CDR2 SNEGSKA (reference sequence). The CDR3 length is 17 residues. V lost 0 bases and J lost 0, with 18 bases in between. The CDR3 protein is CSARDGEKGHDSYEQYF. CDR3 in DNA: TGCAGTGCTAGAGATGGGGAAAAGGGACATGACTCCTACGAGCAGTACTTC.

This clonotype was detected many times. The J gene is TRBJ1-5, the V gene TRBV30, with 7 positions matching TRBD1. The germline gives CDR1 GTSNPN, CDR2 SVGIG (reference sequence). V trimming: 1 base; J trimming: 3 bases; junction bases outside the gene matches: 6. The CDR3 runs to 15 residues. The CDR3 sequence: CAWSAQTGVNQPQHF. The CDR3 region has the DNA TGTGCCTGGAGTGCCCAAACAGGGGTCAATCAGCCCCAGCATTTT.

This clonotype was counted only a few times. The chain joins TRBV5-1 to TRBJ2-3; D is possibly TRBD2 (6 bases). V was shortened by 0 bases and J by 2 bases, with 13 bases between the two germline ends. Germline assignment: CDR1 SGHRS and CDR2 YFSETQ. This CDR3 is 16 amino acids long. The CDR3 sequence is CASSLGGLIFTDTQYF. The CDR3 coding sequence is TGCGCCAGCAGCTTGGGGGGACTTATATTCACAGATACGCAGTATTTT.

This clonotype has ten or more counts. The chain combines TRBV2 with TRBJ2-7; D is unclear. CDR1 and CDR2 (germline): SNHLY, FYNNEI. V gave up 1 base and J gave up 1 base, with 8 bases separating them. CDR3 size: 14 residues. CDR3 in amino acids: CASSEGSLSYEQYF. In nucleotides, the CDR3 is TGTGCCAGCAGTGAAGGCTCTCTTTCCTACGAGCAGTACTTC.

The CDR3 here is CASSTQTANTEAFF. CDR3 DNA: TGTGCCAGCAGCACACAGACAGCGAACACTGAAGCTTTCTTT. V is TRBV5-6 and J is TRBJ1-1, with D perhaps matching TRBD1 (5 bases). CDR3 length: 14 residues. CDR1 and CDR2 from the germline V gene are SGHDT and YYEEEE. The germline V and J ends were trimmed by 4 bases and 1 base, with 11 bases remaining between them. The full variable domain, with the rest looked up from reference TRBV5-6 and TRBJ1-1, is DAGVTQSPTHLIKTRGQQVTLRCSPKSGHDTVSWYQQALGQGPQFIFQYYEEEERQRGNFPDRFSGHQFPNYSSELNVNALLLGDSALYLCASSTQTANTEAFFGQGTRLTVV.

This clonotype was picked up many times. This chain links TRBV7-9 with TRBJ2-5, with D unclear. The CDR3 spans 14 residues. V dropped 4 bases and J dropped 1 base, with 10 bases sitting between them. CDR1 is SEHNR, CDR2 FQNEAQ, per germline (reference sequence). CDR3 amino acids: CASSSKVSQETQYF. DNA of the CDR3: TGTGCCAGCAGCTCAAAGGTGTCCCAAGAGACCCAGTACTTC.

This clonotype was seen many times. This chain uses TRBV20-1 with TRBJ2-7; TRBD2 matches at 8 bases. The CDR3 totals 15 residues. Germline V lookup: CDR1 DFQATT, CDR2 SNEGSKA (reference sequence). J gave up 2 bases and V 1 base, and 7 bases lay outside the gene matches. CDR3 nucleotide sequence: TGCAGTGCTAGAGGGAGCGGGAGAGGGACCTACGAGCAGTACTTC. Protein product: CSARGSGRGTYEQYF.

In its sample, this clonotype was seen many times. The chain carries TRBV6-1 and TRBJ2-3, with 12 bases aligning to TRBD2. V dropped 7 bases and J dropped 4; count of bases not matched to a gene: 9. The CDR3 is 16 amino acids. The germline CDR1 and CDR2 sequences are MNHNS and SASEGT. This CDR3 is CASTGLAGGLADTQYF. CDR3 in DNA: TGTGCCAGCACGGGGCTAGCGGGAGGGCTGGCAGATACGCAGTATTTT.

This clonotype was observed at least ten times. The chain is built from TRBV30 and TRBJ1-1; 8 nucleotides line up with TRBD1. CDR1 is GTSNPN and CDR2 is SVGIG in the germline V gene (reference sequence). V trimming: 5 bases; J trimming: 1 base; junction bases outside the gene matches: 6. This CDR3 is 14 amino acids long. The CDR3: CAWCWDRQNTEAFF. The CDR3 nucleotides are TGTGCCTGGTGTTGGGACAGGCAGAACACTGAAGCTTTCTTT.